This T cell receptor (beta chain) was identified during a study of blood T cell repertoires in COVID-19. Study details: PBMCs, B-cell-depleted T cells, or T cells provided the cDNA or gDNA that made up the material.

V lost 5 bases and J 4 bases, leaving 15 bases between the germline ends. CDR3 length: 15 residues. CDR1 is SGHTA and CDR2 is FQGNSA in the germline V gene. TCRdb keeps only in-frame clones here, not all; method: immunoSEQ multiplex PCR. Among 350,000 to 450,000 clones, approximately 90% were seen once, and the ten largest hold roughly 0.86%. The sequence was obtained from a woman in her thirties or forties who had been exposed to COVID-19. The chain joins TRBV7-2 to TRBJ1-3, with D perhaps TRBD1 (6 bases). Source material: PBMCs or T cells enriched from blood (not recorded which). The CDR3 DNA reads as TGTGCCAGCAGCCTTACAGGGTTTCCCGGAAACACCATATATTTT. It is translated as CASSLTGFPGNTIYF.